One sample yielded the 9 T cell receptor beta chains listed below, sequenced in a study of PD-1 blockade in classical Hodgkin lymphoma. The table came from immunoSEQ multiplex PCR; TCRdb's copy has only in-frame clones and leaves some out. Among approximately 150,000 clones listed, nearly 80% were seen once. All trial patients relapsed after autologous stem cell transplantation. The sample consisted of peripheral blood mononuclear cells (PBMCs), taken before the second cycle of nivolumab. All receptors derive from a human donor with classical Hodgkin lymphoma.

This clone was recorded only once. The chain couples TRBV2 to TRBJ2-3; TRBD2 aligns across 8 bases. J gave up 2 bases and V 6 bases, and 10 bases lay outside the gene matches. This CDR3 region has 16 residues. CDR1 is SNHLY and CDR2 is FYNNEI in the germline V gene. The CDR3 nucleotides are TGTGCCAGCAGCCCAACTGCGGGGGGCTCCACAGATACGCAGTATTTT. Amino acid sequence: CASSPTAGGSTDTQYF.

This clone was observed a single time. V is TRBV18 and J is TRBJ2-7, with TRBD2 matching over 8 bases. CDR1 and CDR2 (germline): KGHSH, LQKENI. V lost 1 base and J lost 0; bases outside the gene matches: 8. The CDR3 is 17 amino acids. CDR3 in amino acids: CASSPRTGGPVSYEQYF. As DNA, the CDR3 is TGTGCCAGCTCACCACGGACGGGAGGGCCAGTCTCCTACGAGCAGTACTTC.

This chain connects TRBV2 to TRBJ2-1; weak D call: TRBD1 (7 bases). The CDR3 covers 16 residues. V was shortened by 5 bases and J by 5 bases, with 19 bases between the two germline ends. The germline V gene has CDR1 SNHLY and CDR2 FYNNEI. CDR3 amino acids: CASSRQGRGGDNEQFF. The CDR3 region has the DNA TGTGCCAGCAGTCGACAGGGACGAGGAGGGGACAATGAGCAGTTCTTC.

This chain's CDR3 is CASSIVGYSYNEQFF. CDR3 DNA: TGTGCCAGTAGTATAGTCGGGTACTCCTACAATGAGCAGTTCTTC. This sequence joins TRBV19 and TRBJ2-1; no clear D. The CDR3 length is 15 residues. The V gene lost 1 base and the J gene lost 0 bases, with 7 bases spanning the gap. Per germline, CDR1 LNHDA and CDR2 SQIVND (reference sequence).

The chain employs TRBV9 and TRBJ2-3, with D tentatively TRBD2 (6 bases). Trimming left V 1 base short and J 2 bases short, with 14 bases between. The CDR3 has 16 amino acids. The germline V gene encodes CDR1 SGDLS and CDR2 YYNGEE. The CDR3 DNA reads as TGTGCCAGCAGCGTAAGTGGACTATACCACACAGATACGCAGTATTTT. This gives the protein CASSVSGLYHTDTQYF.

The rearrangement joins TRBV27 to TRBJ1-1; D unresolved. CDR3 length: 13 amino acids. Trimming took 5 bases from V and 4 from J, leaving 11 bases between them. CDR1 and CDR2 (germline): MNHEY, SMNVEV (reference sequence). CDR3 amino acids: CASSPTLVTEAFF. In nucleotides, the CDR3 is TGTGCCAGCAGTCCGACCCTGGTCACTGAAGCTTTCTTT.

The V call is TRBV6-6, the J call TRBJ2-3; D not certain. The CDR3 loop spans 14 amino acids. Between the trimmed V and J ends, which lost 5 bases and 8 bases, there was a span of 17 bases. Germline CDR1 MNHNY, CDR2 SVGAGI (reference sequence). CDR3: CASSHLEWGPTQYF. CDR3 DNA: TGTGCCAGCAGTCACCTAGAATGGGGTCCTACGCAGTATTTT.

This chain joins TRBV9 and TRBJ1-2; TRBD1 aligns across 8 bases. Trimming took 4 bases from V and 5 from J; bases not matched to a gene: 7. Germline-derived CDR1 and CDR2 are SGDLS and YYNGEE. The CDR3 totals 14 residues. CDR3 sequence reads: CASSPGQEGYGYTF. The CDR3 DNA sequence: TGTGCCAGCAGCCCGGGACAGGAGGGTTATGGCTACACCTTC.

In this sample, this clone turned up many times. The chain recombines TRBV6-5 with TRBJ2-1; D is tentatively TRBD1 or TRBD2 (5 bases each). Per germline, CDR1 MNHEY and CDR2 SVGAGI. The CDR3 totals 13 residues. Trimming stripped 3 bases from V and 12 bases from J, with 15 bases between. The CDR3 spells CASSYGQGGGQFF. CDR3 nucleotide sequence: TGTGCCAGCAGTTATGGGCAGGGTGGGGGGCAGTTCTTC.